This T cell receptor beta chain originates from a study of shared clonotypes between healthy human individuals. Regarding the study as a whole: It was observed that roughly 5.4% of naive CD4 clonotypes were shared across a handful of donors. Clonotype sharing among donors was expected to depend on sequencing depth. Donor scarcity curtailed the genetic and exposure-history diversity represented herein.

Concerning this clone itself: No antigen is known for it.

Naive CD8 cells, CD45RO-negative and positively selected for CCR7, excluded terminally differentiated effector memory CD45RA+ cells. The CDR3 totals 17 residues. V was pared by 0 bases and J by 2 bases, with 17 bases between. Germline CDR1 SGHRS, CDR2 YFSETQ. Sequenced by immunoSEQ multiplex PCR; TCRdb stores in-frame clones only, minus some. The sample holds hundreds of thousands of clones; around 95% are singletons and the top ten take over 0.1%. This TCR was recovered from a woman between 25 and 40 years old in good health. The chain links TRBV5-1 to TRBJ2-5; D is uncertain. The sample was naive CD8+ T cells sorted from blood. The CDR3 coding sequence is TGCGCCAGCAGCTTGGAGGGTGTTAGGGCCGGTCAAGAGACCCAGTACTTC. This encodes CASSLEGVRAGQETQYF.